This T cell receptor (beta chain) was obtained from a study of T cells in localized non-small cell lung cancer. This CDR3 spans 15 amino acids. Germline lookup yields CDR1 WSHSY and CDR2 SAAADI. V shed 0 bases, J shed 5 bases, and the junction held 6 bases outside the gene matches. A note on this clone: Its antigen is as yet unknown.

Some clones are missing from TCRdb's copy, which holds only in-frame ones; the method was immunoSEQ multiplex PCR. This sample carries 15,000 to 20,000 clones, roughly 84% of them seen once, and the ten largest clones take roughly 4.9%. Whole-study findings and limits: Longer overall survival was linked to higher blood T cell density. Adjacent lung had a median about 55 of the 100 largest tumor clones.

Sample: peripheral blood, taken before any cancer treatment. The source is a man aged 35 to 70 with stage I lung adenocarcinoma. The J gene is TRBJ2-7, the V gene TRBV10-2, with 8 positions matching TRBD1. For the CDR3, the DNA is TGCGCCAGCAGTGAGTCCCCAGGGGGCCGGAACGAGCAGTACTTC. Its translation is CASSESPGGRNEQYF.